The clone carrying this T cell receptor (beta chain) was observed many times. The sample's time point: patch test 1, 2 weeks after DPC sensitization. Documented treatment: therapeutic diphenylcyclopropenone sensitization with weekly scalp DPC. The study's library attached unique molecular identifiers to single cDNA molecules. Each CDR3 protein is one row after TCRdb ran MiXCR on the RACE reads. The data hold 80,000 or so distinct CDR3 sequences, with about 11% observed a single time. This record comes from a study of human T cells and chemical hapten exposure. The V gene's germline CDR1 is LNHDA and CDR2 SQIVND (reference sequence). V was cut by 7 bases and J by 0 bases, with 12 bases left in between. This CDR3 spans 14 amino acids.

This chain links TRBV19 with TRBJ2-5; weak D call: TRBD2 (6 bases). The sample was whole blood, taken in connection with sensitization to the hapten diphenylcyclopropenone (DPC). This clonotype was obtained from a woman aged 45-65 years with alopecia areata. Some clones in this sample may be carry-over from other donors' samples. The chain's CDR3 is CASTLGGHQETQYF. CDR3 DNA sequence: TGTGCCAGTACCCTGGGGGGACACCAAGAGACCCAGTACTTC.